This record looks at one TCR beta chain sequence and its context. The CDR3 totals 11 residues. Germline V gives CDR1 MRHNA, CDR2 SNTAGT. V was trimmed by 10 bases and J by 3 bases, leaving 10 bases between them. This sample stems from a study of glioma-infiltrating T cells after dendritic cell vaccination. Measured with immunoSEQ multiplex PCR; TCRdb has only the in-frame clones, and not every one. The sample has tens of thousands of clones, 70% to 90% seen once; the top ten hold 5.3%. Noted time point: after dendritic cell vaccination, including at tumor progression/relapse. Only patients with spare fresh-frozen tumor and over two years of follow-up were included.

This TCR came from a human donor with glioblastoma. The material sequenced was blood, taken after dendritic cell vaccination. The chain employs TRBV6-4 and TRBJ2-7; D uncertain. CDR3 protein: CATWQNYEQYF. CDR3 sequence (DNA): TGTGCCACTTGGCAGAACTACGAGCAGTACTTC.